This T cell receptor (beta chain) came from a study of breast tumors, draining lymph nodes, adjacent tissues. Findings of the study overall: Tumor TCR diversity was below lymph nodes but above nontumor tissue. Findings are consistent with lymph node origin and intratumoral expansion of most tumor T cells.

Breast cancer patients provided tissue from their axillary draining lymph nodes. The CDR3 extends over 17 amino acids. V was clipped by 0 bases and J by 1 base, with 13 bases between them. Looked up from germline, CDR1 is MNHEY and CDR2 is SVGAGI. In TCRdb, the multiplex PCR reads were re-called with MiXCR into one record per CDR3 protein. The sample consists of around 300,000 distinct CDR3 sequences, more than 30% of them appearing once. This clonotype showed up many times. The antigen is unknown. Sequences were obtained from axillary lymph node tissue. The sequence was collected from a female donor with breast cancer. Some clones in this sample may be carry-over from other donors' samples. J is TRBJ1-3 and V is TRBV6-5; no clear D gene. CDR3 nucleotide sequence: TGTGCCAGCAGTTACTCCCAAGGCTACCATTCTGGAAACACCATATATTTT. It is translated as CASSYSQGYHSGNTIYF.